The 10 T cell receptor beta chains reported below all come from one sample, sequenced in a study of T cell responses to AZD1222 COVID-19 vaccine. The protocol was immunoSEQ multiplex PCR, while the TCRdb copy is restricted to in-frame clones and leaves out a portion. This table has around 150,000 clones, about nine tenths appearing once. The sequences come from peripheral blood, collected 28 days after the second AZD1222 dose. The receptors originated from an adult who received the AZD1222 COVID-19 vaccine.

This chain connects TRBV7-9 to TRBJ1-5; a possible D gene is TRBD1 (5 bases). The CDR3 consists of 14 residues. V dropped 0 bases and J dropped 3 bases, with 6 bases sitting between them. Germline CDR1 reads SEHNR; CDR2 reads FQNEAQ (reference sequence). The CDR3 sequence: CASSLAGDNQPQHF. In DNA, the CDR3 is TGTGCCAGCAGCTTAGCAGGGGACAATCAGCCCCAGCATTTT.

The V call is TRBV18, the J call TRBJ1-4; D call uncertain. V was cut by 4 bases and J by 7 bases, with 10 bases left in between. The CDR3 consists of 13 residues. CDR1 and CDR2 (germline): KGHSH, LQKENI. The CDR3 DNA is TGTGCCAGCTCACGAGGCGAGGGTGAAAAACTGTTTTTT. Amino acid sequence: CASSRGEGEKLFF. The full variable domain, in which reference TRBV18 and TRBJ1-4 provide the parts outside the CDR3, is NAGVMQNPRHLVRRRGQEARLRCSPMKGHSHVYWYRQLPEEGLKFMVYLQKENIIDESGMPKERFSAEFPKEGPSILRIQQVVRGDSAAYFCASSRGEGEKLFFGSGTQLSVL.

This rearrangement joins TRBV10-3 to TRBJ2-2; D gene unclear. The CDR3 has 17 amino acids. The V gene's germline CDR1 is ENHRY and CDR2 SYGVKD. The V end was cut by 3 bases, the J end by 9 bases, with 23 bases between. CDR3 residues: CAISDLRAAYPFRELFF. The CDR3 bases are TGTGCCATCAGTGATCTCCGGGCGGCGTATCCCTTCAGGGAGCTGTTTTTT.

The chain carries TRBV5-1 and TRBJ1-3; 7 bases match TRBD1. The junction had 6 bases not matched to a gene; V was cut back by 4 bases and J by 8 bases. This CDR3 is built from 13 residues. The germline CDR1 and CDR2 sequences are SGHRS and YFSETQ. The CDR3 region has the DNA TGCGCCAGCAGCATGACAGGGACGGACACCATATATTTT. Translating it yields CASSMTGTDTIYF.

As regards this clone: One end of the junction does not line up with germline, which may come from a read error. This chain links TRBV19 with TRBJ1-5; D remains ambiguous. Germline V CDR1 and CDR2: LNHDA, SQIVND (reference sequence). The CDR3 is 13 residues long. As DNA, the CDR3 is TGTGCCAGTAGTGTAGACACAAATCAGCCCCAGCATTTT. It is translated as CASSVDTNQPQHF.

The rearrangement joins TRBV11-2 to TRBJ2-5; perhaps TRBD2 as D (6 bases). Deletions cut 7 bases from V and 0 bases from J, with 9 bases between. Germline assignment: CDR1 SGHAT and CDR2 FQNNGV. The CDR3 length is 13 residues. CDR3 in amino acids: CASIPSDQETQYF. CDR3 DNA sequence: TGTGCCAGCATTCCTAGCGACCAAGAGACCCAGTACTTC.

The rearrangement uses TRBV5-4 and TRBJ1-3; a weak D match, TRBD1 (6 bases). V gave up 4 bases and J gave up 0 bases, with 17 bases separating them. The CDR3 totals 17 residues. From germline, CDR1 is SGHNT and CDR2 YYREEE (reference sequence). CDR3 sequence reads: CASSREGGPRSGNTIYF. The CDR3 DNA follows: TGTGCCAGCAGCCGCGAGGGGGGGCCGCGCTCTGGAAACACCATATATTTT.

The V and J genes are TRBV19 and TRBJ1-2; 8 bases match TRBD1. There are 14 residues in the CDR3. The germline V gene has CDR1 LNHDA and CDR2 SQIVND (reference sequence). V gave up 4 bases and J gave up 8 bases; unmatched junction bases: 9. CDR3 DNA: TGTGCCAGTAGTACGCCGGACAGGGTGAACGGCTACACCTTC. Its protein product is CASSTPDRVNGYTF.

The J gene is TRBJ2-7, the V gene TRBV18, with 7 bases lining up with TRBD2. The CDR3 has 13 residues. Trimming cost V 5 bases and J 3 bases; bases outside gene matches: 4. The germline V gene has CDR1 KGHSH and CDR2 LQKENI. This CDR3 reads CASSGLGLYEQYF. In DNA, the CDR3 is TGTGCCAGCTCAGGACTAGGCCTCTACGAGCAGTACTTC.

This CDR3 reads CASRESGGINQPQHF. The DNA for the CDR3 is TGTGCCAGTAGAGAGTCAGGGGGAATCAATCAGCCCCAGCATTTT. V usage is TRBV19 and J usage is TRBJ1-5; 7 bases line up with TRBD1. The CDR3 covers 15 residues. The trim removed 6 bases at V and 3 bases at J, leaving 8 bases unmatched. Germline V CDR1 and CDR2: LNHDA, SQIVND (reference sequence).